The source of this T cell receptor beta chain is a study of T cell responses to AZD1222 COVID-19 vaccine. TCRdb's copy holds only in-frame clones and misses some; the assay was immunoSEQ multiplex PCR. The data contain more than 95,000 clones, roughly nine tenths of them singletons. This CDR3 has 15 amino acids. The V gene lost 5 bases and the J gene lost 1 base, with 12 bases spanning the gap. Germline V gene sequence: CDR1 SGHTA, CDR2 FQGNSA. To note about this clone: As yet, its antigen is unknown.

Findings of the study overall: A reported finding is that nearly half of spike-specific TCRs target unmutated variant regions. Repertoires were sampled only after the peak T cell response. Most donors were white British, females outnumbered males, and clonal diversity was possibly underestimated.

This sequence joins TRBV7-2 and TRBJ1-3, with D unresolved. The source was peripheral blood, collected on day 0 of AZD1222 vaccination. This receptor was identified in an adult in good health. CDR3 sequence: CASSPSEVSGNTIYF. The CDR3 DNA follows: TGTGCCAGCAGCCCGAGCGAGGTTTCTGGAAACACCATATATTTT. The whole variable domain, remainder taken from reference TRBV7-2 and TRBJ1-3, is GAGVSQSPSNKVTEKGKDVELRCDPISGHTALYWYRQSLGQGLEFLIYFQGNSAPDKSGLPSDRFSAERTGGSVSTLTIQRTQQEDSAVYLCASSPSEVSGNTIYFGEGSWLTVV.